This entry is about one T cell receptor beta chain. Its cognate antigen is unknown. These data belong to a study of cytomegalovirus exposure and HLA in healthy donors. Study-wide results and caveats: A later analysis found most CMV-associated TCR beta chains apparently HLA-restricted.

The PCR employed 60 Vbeta primers together with 13 Jbeta primers. Sequenced by immunoSEQ multiplex PCR; TCRdb stores in-frame clones only, minus some. The sample holds about 190,000 clones, about nine tenths seen once. The CDR3 spans 15 residues. Germline V lookup: CDR1 KGHSH, CDR2 LQKENI. The sequencing input was PBMCs. V is TRBV18 and J is TRBJ2-5; TRBD2 agrees at 8 bases. Matching the DNA end better, TRBJ2-7 makes the J call doubtful. The sequence came from a man aged 30 to 45 in good health and CMV-seronegative. The CDR3 DNA follows: TGTGCCAGCTCACCACAGAGCGGGAGAGCCGACGAGCAGTACTTC. Translation: CASSPQSGRADEQYF.